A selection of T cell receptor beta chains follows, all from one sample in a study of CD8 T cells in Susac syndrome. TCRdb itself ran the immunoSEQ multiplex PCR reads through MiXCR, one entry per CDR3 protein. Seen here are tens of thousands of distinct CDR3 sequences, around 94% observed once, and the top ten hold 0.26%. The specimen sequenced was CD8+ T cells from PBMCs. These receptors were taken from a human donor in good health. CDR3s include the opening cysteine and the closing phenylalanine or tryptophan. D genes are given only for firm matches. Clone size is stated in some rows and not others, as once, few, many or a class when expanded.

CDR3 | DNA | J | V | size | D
CASSPNRGSYTGELFF | TGTGCCAGCAGTCCTAACAGGGGGAGTTACACCGGGGAGCTGTTTTTT | TRBJ2-2 | TRBV12-3/TRBV12-4 | NA | TRBD1
CASRNVGGRATDTQYF | TGTGCCAGCAGAAATGTCGGCGGCAGGGCCACAGATACGCAGTATTTT | TRBJ2-3 | TRBV27 | NA | NA
CASSLFGNQPQHF | TGTGCCAGCAGTTTATTTGGCAATCAGCCCCAGCATTTT | TRBJ1-5 | TRBV27 | few | NA
CASSQGQGPGETQYF | TGTGCCAGCAGTCAGGGACAGGGGCCCGGAGAGACCCAGTACTTC | TRBJ2-5 | TRBV6-2/TRBV6-3 | NA | TRBD1
CASSLRGAGADTQYF | TGTGCCAGCAGCTTAAGAGGGGCAGGGGCAGATACGCAGTATTTT | TRBJ2-3 | TRBV7-9 | NA | NA
CASSSDSGRALHTQYF | TGTGCCAGCAGCTCCGATAGCGGGAGGGCCTTACATACGCAGTATTTT | TRBJ2-3 | TRBV13 | NA | TRBD2
CASSLRGAGNEQFF | TGTGCCAGCAGCTTACGGGGGGCTGGAAATGAGCAGTTCTTC | TRBJ2-1 | TRBV11-3 | NA | NA
CATSAGDETQYF | TGTGCCACCAGCGCAGGGGATGAGACCCAGTACTTC | TRBJ2-5 | TRBV15 | once | NA
CSARDRTGASHEQFF | TGCAGTGCTAGAGATAGAACGGGAGCGAGTCATGAGCAGTTCTTC | TRBJ2-1 | TRBV20-1 | NA | NA
CASSLVKGPAYEQYF | TGCGCCAGCAGCTTGGTTAAGGGGCCCGCCTACGAGCAGTACTTC | TRBJ2-7 | TRBV5-1 | once | NA
CASSSSEVPNEKLFF | TGTGCCAGCAGTTCGTCGGAGGTCCCTAATGAAAAACTGTTTTTT | TRBJ1-4 | TRBV25-1 | NA | NA
CATSRENQPQHF | TGTGCCACCAGCAGGGAAAATCAGCCCCAGCATTTT | TRBJ1-5 | TRBV15 | NA | NA
CASSLDLAWNEQFF | TGTGCCAGCAGCTTAGACTTAGCATGGAATGAGCAGTTCTTC | TRBJ2-1 | TRBV11-2 | once | NA
CASSLGLSSYNEQFF | TGTGCCAGCAGCTTAGGACTTAGCTCCTACAATGAGCAGTTCTTC | TRBJ2-1 | TRBV7-3 | NA | NA
CASSGKGLAGPDTQYF | TGTGCCAGCAGCGGAAAGGGACTAGCGGGCCCAGATACGCAGTATTTT | TRBJ2-3 | TRBV7-6 | once | TRBD2
CASSLLAGAYNEQFF | TGTGCCAGCAGCTTATTGGCGGGAGCTTACAATGAGCAGTTCTTC | TRBJ2-1 | TRBV7-9 | NA | TRBD2
CSVAGGVDGYTF | TGCAGCGTTGCAGGCGGGGTCGATGGCTACACCTTC | TRBJ1-2 | TRBV29-1 | NA | NA
CSALHRGNQPQHF | TGCAGTGCTCTCCACAGGGGAAATCAGCCCCAGCATTTT | TRBJ1-5 | TRBV20-1 | NA | TRBD1
CSARDLYEQYF | TGCAGTGCTAGAGATTTGTACGAGCAGTACTTC | TRBJ2-7 | TRBV20-1 | once | NA
CASSPGGSTGELFF | TGTGCCAGCAGCCCAGGTGGGAGCACCGGGGAGCTGTTTTTT | TRBJ2-2 | TRBV3-1 | NA | NA
CATSDFDRGYGYTF | TGTGCCACCAGTGATTTTGACAGGGGATATGGCTACACCTTC | TRBJ1-2 | TRBV24-1 | NA | TRBD1
CASSQDGQVSTDTQYF | TGCGCCAGCAGCCAAGACGGACAGGTTAGCACAGATACGCAGTATTTT | TRBJ2-3 | TRBV4-3 | NA | TRBD1
CSAGRESTGELFF | TGCAGTGCTGGGAGGGAGTCCACCGGGGAGCTGTTTTTT | TRBJ2-2 | TRBV20-1 | NA | TRBD2
CASSQALGHAGDTDTQYF | TGCGCCAGCAGCCAAGCTTTGGGACACGCCGGTGACACAGATACGCAGTATTTT | TRBJ2-3 | TRBV4-3 | once | NA
CASTQGRSDEAMGGYTF | TGTGCCAGCACCCAAGGGAGATCGGACGAGGCGATGGGGGGCTACACCTTC | TRBJ1-2 | TRBV12-3/TRBV12-4 | NA | NA
CASSFRGGQETQYF | TGTGCCAGCAGTTTCAGGGGGGGCCAAGAGACCCAGTACTTC | TRBJ2-5 | TRBV12-3/TRBV12-4 | NA | NA
CASSQDSLTVQETQYF | TGCGCCAGCAGCCAAGATTCCTTGACAGTTCAAGAGACCCAGTACTTC | TRBJ2-5 | TRBV4-3 | NA | NA
CASSYGQGTEAFF | TGTGCCAGCAGTTACGGACAGGGCACTGAAGCTTTCTTT | TRBJ1-1 | TRBV6-5 | NA | TRBD1
CASQGNTEAFF | TGTGCCAGCCAGGGGAACACTGAAGCTTTCTTT | TRBJ1-1 | TRBV2 | NA | NA
CASSQGAVGGARWPQHF | TGTGCCAGCAGCCAAGGGGCTGTCGGAGGGGCGCGATGGCCCCAGCATTTT | TRBJ1-5 | TRBV4-2 | NA | NA
CASSSEGRAGVEAFF | TGTGCCAGCAGTTCCGAGGGCCGAGCCGGGGTTGAAGCTTTCTTT | TRBJ1-1 | TRBV28 | NA | NA
CASSSRQWVLDGYTF | TGTGCCAGCAGCTCCCGCCAGTGGGTACTTGATGGCTACACCTTC | TRBJ1-2 | TRBV5-4 | NA | NA
CATSIMTGGESPLHF | TGTGCCACCAGCATAATGACAGGGGGAGAGTCACCCCTCCACTTT | TRBJ1-6 | TRBV15 | NA | TRBD1
CASSLGAETQYF | TGTGCCAGCAGTTTGGGGGCAGAGACCCAGTACTTC | TRBJ2-5 | TRBV12-3/TRBV12-4 | NA | NA
CSVGGEQFF | TGCAGCGTTGGGGGGGAGCAGTTCTTC | TRBJ2-1 | TRBV29-1 | NA | NA
CASSPSGGSGYGYTF | TGTGCCAGCAGTCCATCAGGGGGTTCTGGCTATGGCTACACCTTC | TRBJ1-2 | TRBV27 | NA | TRBD1
CSVLPQGMNTEAFF | TGCAGTGTCCTCCCCCAGGGCATGAACACTGAAGCTTTCTTT | TRBJ1-1 | TRBV20-1 | NA | NA
CASSYWNEQFF | TGTGCCAGCAGTTACTGGAATGAGCAGTTCTTC | TRBJ2-1 | TRBV6-2/TRBV6-3 | NA | NA
CASLDGQAPLNEQFF | TGTGCCAGCCTTGACGGACAGGCGCCTCTTAATGAGCAGTTCTTC | TRBJ2-1 | TRBV19 | NA | TRBD1
CSANQLAGQETQYF | TGCAGTGCTAATCAACTAGCGGGGCAAGAGACCCAGTACTTC | TRBJ2-5 | TRBV20-1 | NA | TRBD2
CASSPDSTEAFF | TGTGCCAGCAGTCCAGACAGCACTGAAGCTTTCTTT | TRBJ1-1 | TRBV12-3/TRBV12-4 | few | NA
CASTLRGLGGYTF | TGTGCCAGCACCCTCAGGGGGCTCGGCGGCTACACCTTC | TRBJ1-2 | TRBV28 | NA | TRBD1
CASSPPYGNTEAFF | TGTGCCAGCAGTCCGCCTTATGGGAACACTGAAGCTTTCTTT | TRBJ1-1 | TRBV27 | NA | NA
CASSFGTDTQYF | TGTGCCAGCAGTTTTGGCACAGATACGCAGTATTTT | TRBJ2-3 | TRBV6-2/TRBV6-3 | NA | NA
CASSLNGRAKNIQYF | TGTGCCAGCAGCTTGAACGGGAGGGCCAAAAACATTCAGTACTTC | TRBJ2-4 | TRBV7-2 | NA | TRBD2
CASSGNGAYEQYF | TGCGCCAGCTCCGGGAACGGCGCCTACGAGCAGTACTTC | TRBJ2-7 | TRBV4-1 | NA | NA
CASSLARGTSSPLHF | TGTGCCAGCAGCCTCGCTCGGGGTACGAGTTCACCCCTCCACTTT | TRBJ1-6 | TRBV14 | once | NA
CASSSWDEPSGPQHF | TGTGCCAGCAGTTCCTGGGACGAGCCGAGTGGGCCCCAGCATTTT | TRBJ1-5 | TRBV27 | NA | NA
CASSLIRTSGGYNEQFF | TGTGCCAGCAGCCTAATACGGACTAGCGGGGGTTACAATGAGCAGTTCTTC | TRBJ2-1 | TRBV3-1 | NA | TRBD2
CSARDYTEAFF | TGCAGTGCTAGAGATTACACTGAAGCTTTCTTT | TRBJ1-1 | TRBV20-1 | few | NA
CASSQGGNPGFSTDTQYF | TGCGCCAGCAGCCAAGGAGGGAACCCAGGGTTTAGCACAGATACGCAGTATTTT | TRBJ2-3 | TRBV4-3 | NA | NA
CASSLTGAQETQYF | TGTGCCAGCAGCTTGACCGGGGCTCAAGAGACCCAGTACTTC | TRBJ2-5 | TRBV7-2 | NA | NA
CATSFSPYNEQFF | TGTGCCACTAGCTTTTCCCCCTACAATGAGCAGTTCTTC | TRBJ2-1 | TRBV15 | NA | NA
CATPMGSFTTGELFF | TGTGCCACCCCCATGGGGAGTTTCACCACCGGGGAGCTGTTTTTT | TRBJ2-2 | TRBV7-9 | NA | NA
CSVPGGLNTEAFF | TGCAGCGTGCCTGGGGGGCTGAACACTGAAGCTTTCTTT | TRBJ1-1 | TRBV29-1 | once | NA
CASRDAGAVTEAFF | TGTGCCAGCAGGGACGCCGGGGCCGTCACTGAAGCTTTCTTT | TRBJ1-1 | TRBV27 | once | NA
CATSRDRGPNTGELFF | TGTGCCACCAGCAGAGATCGGGGACCGAACACCGGGGAGCTGTTTTTT | TRBJ2-2 | TRBV15 | NA | NA
CASSFPRDLAAYEQYF | TGTGCCAGCAGTTTTCCCCGGGACTTAGCCGCCTACGAGCAGTACTTC | TRBJ2-7 | TRBV27 | NA | NA
CASSLTRAEAFF | TGCGCCAGCAGCCTCACAAGGGCTGAAGCTTTCTTT | TRBJ1-1 | TRBV5-1 | NA | NA